The clone carrying this T cell receptor beta chain was detected a few times. Its antigen remains unidentified. V shed 7 bases, J shed 6 bases, and the junction held 8 bases outside the gene matches. The CDR3 spans 14 residues. CDR1 and CDR2 from the germline V gene are SQVTM and ANQGSEA. TCRdb fed the 5' RACE reads into MiXCR, producing one record per CDR3 protein. The table records fewer than 450,000 distinct CDR3 sequences, around 30% of them present only once. All three twin pairs grew up together with likely shared infections and vaccines. The data were taken from a study of identical twins' blood T cells. Study observations and caveats: Twin repertoire similarity may partly reflect shared environment. V gene usage reportedly matched far better within twin pairs than unrelated donors.

Material: PBMCs. The source is a woman aged 18 to 55 in good health. The V and J genes are TRBV29-1 and TRBJ2-2, with TRBD1 matching 10 bases. CDR3 DNA sequence: TGCAGCGCCTACGGGACAGGGGTCCCCGGGGAGCTGTTTTTT. Protein sequence: CSAYGTGVPGELFF.